A single sample is the source of the 26 T cell receptor beta chains below, sequenced in a study of CD8+ T cells in alopecia areata. Following RNA extraction, reverse transcription yielded cDNA that acted as the sequencing template. TCRdb keeps only in-frame clones here, not all; method: immunoSEQ multiplex PCR. The sample lists nearly 95,000 clones; 70% to 85% were seen once. The treatment denotes: oral pan-JAK inhibitor, 5-10 mg twice daily. Sequences were derived from CD8+ T cells sorted from blood, sampled at week 44, from a patient treated with tofacitinib. The receptor set was obtained from a human donor with alopecia areata.

This clone is a singleton in its sample. V usage is TRBV27 and J usage is TRBJ1-2, with D maybe TRBD1 (5 bases). V gave up 3 bases and J gave up 8 bases, with 13 bases separating them. The V gene's germline CDR1 is MNHEY and CDR2 SMNVEV (reference sequence). This CDR3 region has 13 residues. CDR3 region: CASSFNAGVGYTF. CDR3 DNA sequence: TGTGCCAGCAGTTTTAATGCGGGGGTAGGCTACACCTTC.

The rearrangement uses TRBV6-1 and TRBJ2-3; unclear D gene. Germline assignment: CDR1 MNHNS and CDR2 SASEGT. The CDR3 is made up of 16 amino acids. V was clipped by 2 bases and J by 1 base, with 13 bases between them. The CDR3 loop is CASSESPPPRTDTQYF. Here the CDR3 DNA reads TGTGCCAGCAGTGAAAGCCCACCCCCGCGCACAGATACGCAGTATTTT.

The V and J genes are TRBV19 and TRBJ2-5, with D possibly matching TRBD1 (5 bases). The CDR3 sequence is 16 residues long. The V and J ends lost 6 bases and 0 bases respectively, with 17 bases between them. Germline CDR1 and CDR2: LNHDA and SQIVND (reference sequence). The CDR3 nucleotides read TGTGCCAGTAGCACGGCGGCAGGGTCGTACCAAGAGACCCAGTACTTC. Translating it yields CASSTAAGSYQETQYF. Combining the CDR3 with reference TRBV19 and TRBJ2-5 gives the whole variable domain DGGITQSPKYLFRKEGQNVTLSCEQNLNHDAMYWYRQDPGQGLRLIYYSQIVNDFQKGDIAEGYSVSREKKESFPLTVTSAQKNPTAFYLCASSTAAGSYQETQYFGPGTRLLVL.

This clone has more than one count but fewer than ten. V usage is TRBV2 and J usage is TRBJ2-3, with 8 bases identical to TRBD2. The germline V gene has CDR1 SNHLY and CDR2 FYNNEI. This CDR3 has 17 amino acids. The ends lost 3 bases at V and 5 bases at J; junction bases unmatched: 13. The CDR3 sequence: CASSERHNWSGGDTQYF. Written as DNA, the CDR3 is TGTGCCAGCAGTGAGCGACACAACTGGAGCGGGGGAGATACGCAGTATTTT.

This chain connects TRBV19 to TRBJ1-1; D is possibly TRBD1 (5 bases). V lost 10 bases to trimming and J lost 2 bases, with 17 bases between them. This CDR3 has 14 residues. Germline CDR1 LNHDA, CDR2 SQIVND (reference sequence). The chain's CDR3 is CATRRGEGNTEAFF. CDR3 nucleotide sequence: TGTGCCACCCGCCGAGGGGAGGGAAACACTGAAGCTTTCTTT.

The table lists this clone with a few counts. The V call is TRBV2, the J call TRBJ2-1; D not certain. The CDR3 is 13 amino acids. V was pared by 10 bases and J by 6 bases, with 16 bases between. CDR1 and CDR2 (germline): SNHLY, FYNNEI. The CDR3 is CAIALRVRNEQFF. CDR3 DNA: TGTGCCATCGCCCTCCGGGTTCGCAATGAGCAGTTCTTC. The whole variable domain, remainder taken from reference TRBV2 and TRBJ2-1, is EPEVTQTPSHQVTQMGQEVILRCVPISNHLYFYWYRQILGQKVEFLVSFYNNEISEKSEIFDDQFSVERPDGSNFTLKIRSTKLEDSAMYFCAIALRVRNEQFFGPGTRLTVL.

This sequence joins TRBV5-6 and TRBJ1-6, with a tentative D call TRBD1 (6 bases). V was clipped by 1 base and J by 8 bases, with 13 bases between them. The CDR3 consists of 15 residues. Per germline, CDR1 SGHDT and CDR2 YYEEEE. DNA for the CDR3: TGTGCCAGCAGCTTGACAGGGAGGGGGGATTCACCCCTCCACTTT. Its translation: CASSLTGRGDSPLHF.

The chain combines TRBV27 with TRBJ1-5; D remains unclear. CDR3 size: 14 residues. Germline values: CDR1 MNHEY, CDR2 SMNVEV (reference sequence). With 0 bases removed from V and 1 base from J, the gap between germline ends came to 4 bases. CDR3 nucleotide sequence: TGTGCCAGCAGTTTATCACAGAGCAATCAGCCCCAGCATTTT. Amino acids: CASSLSQSNQPQHF.

The J gene is TRBJ1-3, the V gene TRBV4-3, with TRBD1 matching over 8 bases. This CDR3 has 16 residues. Unmatched junction bases numbered 1, after V lost 0 bases and J lost 0 bases. CDR1 is LGHNA, CDR2 YSLEER, per germline. CDR3 region: CASSQDTGGSGNTIYF. CDR3 bases: TGCGCCAGCAGCCAAGATACAGGGGGCTCTGGAAACACCATATATTTT.

This chain connects TRBV7-2 to TRBJ1-5; no definite D call. With 1 base removed from V and 6 bases from J, the gap between germline ends came to 7 bases. Germline CDR1 is SGHTA and CDR2 is FQGNSA. This CDR3 is built from 13 residues. CDR3 in amino acids: CASSLVPSQPQHF. For the CDR3, the DNA is TGTGCCAGCAGCTTAGTGCCTTCTCAGCCCCAGCATTTT.

The chain joins TRBV19 to TRBJ1-2, with 10 nucleotides matching TRBD1. Germline-derived CDR1 and CDR2 are LNHDA and SQIVND (reference sequence). With V trimmed by 5 bases and J by 6 bases, 12 bases remained unmatched. The CDR3 sequence is 16 residues long. CDR3 DNA sequence: TGTGCCAGTAGTGATTTTGGGACAGGGGTGGGGAATGGCTACACCTTC. Translated: CASSDFGTGVGNGYTF.

The J gene is TRBJ2-7, the V gene TRBV9, with D possibly TRBD1 on 6 matching bases. Trimming took 0 bases from V and 1 from J, leaving 17 bases between them. Germline CDR1 and CDR2: SGDLS and YYNGEE. This CDR3 comprises 17 residues. In nucleotides, the CDR3 is TGTGCCAGCAGCGTAGGGTCCTTGGGGGCTGGATCCTACGAGCAGTACTTC. Encoded protein: CASSVGSLGAGSYEQYF.

The rearrangement joins TRBV27 to TRBJ1-3; D unresolved. Per the germline V gene, CDR1 is MNHEY and CDR2 is SMNVEV (reference sequence). The CDR3 length is 13 residues. V gave up 4 bases and J gave up 1 base, with 5 bases separating them. The CDR3 spells CASSSVSGNTIYF. The DNA for the CDR3 is TGTGCCAGCAGTTCGGTTTCTGGAAACACCATATATTTT.

The CDR3 spells CASGDRTGRDTEAFF. The CDR3 nucleotides are TGTGCCAGCGGAGATCGGACAGGGAGAGACACTGAAGCTTTCTTT. The rearrangement links TRBV2 to TRBJ1-1; TRBD1 aligns across 8 bases. The CDR3 is 15 amino acids. Germline CDR1 reads SNHLY; CDR2 reads FYNNEI. The V segment lost 8 bases and the J segment 3 bases; nucleotides outside the gene matches: 11.

This chain uses TRBV29-1 with TRBJ2-1; D remains ambiguous. V shed 3 bases and J shed 7 bases, with 7 bases lying between them. CDR1 is SQVTM, CDR2 ANQGSEA, per germline. This CDR3 spans 11 amino acids. The CDR3 loop is CSVDLQNEQFF. The CDR3 DNA reads TGCAGCGTTGATCTTCAAAATGAGCAGTTCTTC.

This rearrangement joins TRBV19 to TRBJ1-5; weak D call: TRBD1 (6 bases). V was pared by 5 bases and J by 5 bases, with 10 bases between. Germline V gene lookup returns CDR1 LNHDA and CDR2 SQIVND (reference sequence). CDR3 length equals 13 residues. CDR3 in amino acids: CASSLPGDQPQHF. The CDR3 coding sequence is TGTGCCAGTAGTTTACCAGGGGATCAGCCCCAGCATTTT.

V and J are TRBV7-9 and TRBJ2-1, with D unresolved. The CDR3 is 12 amino acids. V was clipped by 5 bases and J by 8 bases, with 10 bases between them. Germline CDR1 SEHNR, CDR2 FQNEAQ (reference sequence). This CDR3 is CASSPWRDEQFF. CDR3 coding DNA: TGTGCCAGCAGCCCCTGGCGAGATGAGCAGTTCTTC.

This clone was counted a single time. The rearrangement links TRBV7-9 to TRBJ2-2; D may be TRBD1 or TRBD2 (6 bases each). Trimming stripped 5 bases from V and 2 bases from J, with 15 bases between. Per germline, CDR1 SEHNR and CDR2 FQNEAQ (reference sequence). The CDR3 totals 16 residues. CDR3 DNA sequence: TGTGCCAGCAGCCCCAGGAAGGGGGGCAACACCGGGGAGCTGTTTTTT. Translating it yields CASSPRKGGNTGELFF.

This CDR3 is CASRTTHSYEQYF. The CDR3 DNA reads TGTGCCAGCAGGACGACACACTCCTACGAGCAGTACTTC. V gene TRBV5-6 combines with J gene TRBJ2-7; D call uncertain. CDR1 is SGHDT and CDR2 is YYEEEE in the germline V gene. The length of the CDR3 is 13 residues. V lost 5 bases and J lost 0, with 9 bases in between.

The chain couples TRBV6-4 to TRBJ1-1; D remains ambiguous. The germline V gene encodes CDR1 MRHNA and CDR2 SNTAGT. The CDR3 has 13 residues. Trimming cost V 8 bases and J 5 bases, with 15 bases left between them. CDR3 nucleotides: TGTGCCAGCCGTGCAGAGGTGTGGACTGAAGCTTTCTTT. Translated: CASRAEVWTEAFF.

The rearrangement joins TRBV7-8 to TRBJ1-1; D remains ambiguous. The CDR3 totals 13 residues. Trimming took 1 base from V and 5 from J, leaving 8 bases between them. Germline lookup yields CDR1 SGHVS and CDR2 FQNEAQ. The CDR3 spells CASSLEAVTEAFF. The CDR3 DNA is TGTGCCAGCAGCTTAGAGGCGGTAACTGAAGCTTTCTTT.

The J gene is TRBJ2-6, the V gene TRBV7-9, with D unclear. In germline, CDR1 is SEHNR, CDR2 FQNEAQ (reference sequence). This CDR3 contains 14 residues. Trimming removed 2 bases at V and 4 bases at J, with 6 bases between. The CDR3 DNA sequence: TGTGCCAGCAGCTTAAGTACCGGGGCCAACGTCCTGACTTTC. Translation gives CASSLSTGANVLTF.

This chain links TRBV29-1 with TRBJ1-2; TRBD1 aligns across 8 bases. The germline CDR1 and CDR2 sequences are SQVTM and ANQGSEA. CDR3 length equals 12 residues. V was clipped by 6 bases and J by 3 bases; unmatched bases: 3. The CDR3 bases are TGCAGCGTAGGGACAGGCGACTATGGCTACACCTTC. It codes for CSVGTGDYGYTF.

This clone is a singleton in its sample. The chain is built from TRBV7-9 and TRBJ2-3, with D possibly matching TRBD1 (5 bases). With 3 bases removed from V and 2 bases from J, the gap between germline ends came to 18 bases. This CDR3 is built from 17 residues. CDR1 SEHNR and CDR2 FQNEAQ come from the germline V gene (reference sequence). This CDR3 is CASSLLETETYTDTQYF. CDR3 coding DNA: TGTGCCAGCAGCTTGCTAGAGACAGAAACTTACACAGATACGCAGTATTTT.

This sequence joins TRBV5-1 and TRBJ2-1; a possible D gene is TRBD2 (5 bases). This CDR3 contains 18 residues. Trimming removed 0 bases at V and 3 bases at J, with 19 bases between. Germline values: CDR1 SGHRS, CDR2 YFSETQ. CDR3 protein: CASSLGRISGIHYNEQFF. The CDR3 DNA is TGCGCCAGCAGCTTGGGACGGATCTCCGGGATCCACTACAATGAGCAGTTCTTC.

The chain couples TRBV29-1 to TRBJ2-7; no firm D call. Germline V CDR1 and CDR2: SQVTM, ANQGSEA. Between the trimmed V and J ends, which lost 0 bases and 1 base, there was a span of 4 bases. The CDR3 consists of 12 residues. CDR3 sequence reads: CSVEDRSYEQYF. CDR3 DNA: TGCAGCGTTGAAGACAGGTCCTACGAGCAGTACTTC.